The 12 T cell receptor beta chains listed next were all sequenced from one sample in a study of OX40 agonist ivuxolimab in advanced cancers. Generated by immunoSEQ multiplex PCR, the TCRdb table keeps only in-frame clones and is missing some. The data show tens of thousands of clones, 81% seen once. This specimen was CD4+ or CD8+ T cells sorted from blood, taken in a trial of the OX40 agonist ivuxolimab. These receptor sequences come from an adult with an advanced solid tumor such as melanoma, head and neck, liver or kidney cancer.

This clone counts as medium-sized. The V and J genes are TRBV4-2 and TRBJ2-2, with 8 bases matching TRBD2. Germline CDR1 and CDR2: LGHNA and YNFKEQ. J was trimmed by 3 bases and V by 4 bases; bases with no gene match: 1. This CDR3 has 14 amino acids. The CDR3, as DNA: TGTGCCAGCAGCCCGGGACTAGACACCGGGGAGCTGTTTTTT. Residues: CASSPGLDTGELFF.

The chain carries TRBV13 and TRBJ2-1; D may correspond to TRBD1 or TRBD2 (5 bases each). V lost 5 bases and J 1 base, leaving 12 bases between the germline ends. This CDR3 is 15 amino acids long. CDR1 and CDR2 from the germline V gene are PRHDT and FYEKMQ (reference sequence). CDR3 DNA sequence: TGTGCCAGCAGCCTCGGGACGGGTTCCTACAATGAGCAGTTCTTC. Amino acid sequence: CASSLGTGSYNEQFF. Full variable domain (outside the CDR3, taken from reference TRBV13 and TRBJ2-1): AAGVIQSPRHLIKEKRETATLKCYPIPRHDTVYWYQQGPGQDPQFLISFYEKMQSDKGSIPDRFSAQQFSDYHSELNMSSLELGDSALYFCASSLGTGSYNEQFFGPGTRLTVL.

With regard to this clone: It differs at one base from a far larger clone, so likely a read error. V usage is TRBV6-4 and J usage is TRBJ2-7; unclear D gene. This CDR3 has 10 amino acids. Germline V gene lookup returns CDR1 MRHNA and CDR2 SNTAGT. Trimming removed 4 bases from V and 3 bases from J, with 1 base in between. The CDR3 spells CASSGYEQYF. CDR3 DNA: TGTGCCAGCAGTGGCTACGAGCAGTACTTC.

The CDR3 region has the DNA TGCGCCAGCAGCTTGGGTGGGGAGGTCCGCTATGGCTACACCTTC. It translates to CASSLGGEVRYGYTF. The chain is built from TRBV5-1 and TRBJ1-2, with D unclear. This CDR3 spans 15 amino acids. Germline lookup yields CDR1 SGHRS and CDR2 YFSETQ. Trimming removed 0 bases at V and 4 bases at J, with 13 bases between.

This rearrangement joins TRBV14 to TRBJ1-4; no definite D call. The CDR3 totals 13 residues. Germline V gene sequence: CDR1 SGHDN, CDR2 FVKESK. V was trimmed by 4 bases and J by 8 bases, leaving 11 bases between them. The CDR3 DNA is TGTGCCAGCAGCCGCAACGGAAAAGAAAAACTGTTTTTT. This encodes CASSRNGKEKLFF.

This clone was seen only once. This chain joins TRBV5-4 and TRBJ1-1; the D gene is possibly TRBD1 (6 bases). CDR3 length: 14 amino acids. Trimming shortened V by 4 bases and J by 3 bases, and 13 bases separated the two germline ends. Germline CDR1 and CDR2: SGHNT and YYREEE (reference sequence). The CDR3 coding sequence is TGTGCCAGCAGCGCAACAGGGTTGGACACTGAAGCTTTCTTT. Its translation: CASSATGLDTEAFF.

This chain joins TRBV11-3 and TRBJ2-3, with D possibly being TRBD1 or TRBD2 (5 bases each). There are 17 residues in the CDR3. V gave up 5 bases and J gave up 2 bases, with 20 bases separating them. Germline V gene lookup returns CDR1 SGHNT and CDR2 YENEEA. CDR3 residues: CASSQDHGATITDTQYF. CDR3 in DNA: TGTGCCAGCAGCCAGGATCACGGGGCGACCATCACAGATACGCAGTATTTT.

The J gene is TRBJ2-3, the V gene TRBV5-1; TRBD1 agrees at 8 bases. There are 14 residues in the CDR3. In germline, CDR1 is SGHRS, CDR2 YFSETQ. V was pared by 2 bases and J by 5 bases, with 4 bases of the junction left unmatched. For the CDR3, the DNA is TGCGCCAGCAGCTTAGACAGGGGAAAAGATACGCAGTATTTT. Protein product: CASSLDRGKDTQYF.

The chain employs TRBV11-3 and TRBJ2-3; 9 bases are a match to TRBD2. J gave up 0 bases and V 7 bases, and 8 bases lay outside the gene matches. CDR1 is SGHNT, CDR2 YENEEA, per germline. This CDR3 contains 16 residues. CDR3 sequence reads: CASNKRSGGSTDTQYF. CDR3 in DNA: TGTGCCAGCAACAAACGTAGCGGGGGAAGCACAGATACGCAGTATTTT.

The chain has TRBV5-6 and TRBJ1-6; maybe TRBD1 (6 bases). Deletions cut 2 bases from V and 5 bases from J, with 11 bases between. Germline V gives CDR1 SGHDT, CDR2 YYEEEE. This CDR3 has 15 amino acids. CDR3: CASSLPGHHNSPLHF. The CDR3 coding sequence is TGTGCCAGCAGCTTACCGGGACACCATAATTCACCCCTCCACTTT.

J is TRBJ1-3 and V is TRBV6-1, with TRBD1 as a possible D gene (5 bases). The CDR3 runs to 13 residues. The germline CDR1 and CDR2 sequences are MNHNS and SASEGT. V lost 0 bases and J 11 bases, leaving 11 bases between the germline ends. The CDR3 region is CASSEAYGGSIYF. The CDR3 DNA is TGTGCCAGCAGTGAAGCTTACGGGGGGTCCATATATTTT.

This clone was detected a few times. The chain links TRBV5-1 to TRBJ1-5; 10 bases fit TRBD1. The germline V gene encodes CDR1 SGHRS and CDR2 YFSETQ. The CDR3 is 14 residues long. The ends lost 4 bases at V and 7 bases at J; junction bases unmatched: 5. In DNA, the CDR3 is TGCGCCAGCAGCGAGGGGACAGGGGACCAGCCCCAGCATTTT. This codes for CASSEGTGDQPQHF.